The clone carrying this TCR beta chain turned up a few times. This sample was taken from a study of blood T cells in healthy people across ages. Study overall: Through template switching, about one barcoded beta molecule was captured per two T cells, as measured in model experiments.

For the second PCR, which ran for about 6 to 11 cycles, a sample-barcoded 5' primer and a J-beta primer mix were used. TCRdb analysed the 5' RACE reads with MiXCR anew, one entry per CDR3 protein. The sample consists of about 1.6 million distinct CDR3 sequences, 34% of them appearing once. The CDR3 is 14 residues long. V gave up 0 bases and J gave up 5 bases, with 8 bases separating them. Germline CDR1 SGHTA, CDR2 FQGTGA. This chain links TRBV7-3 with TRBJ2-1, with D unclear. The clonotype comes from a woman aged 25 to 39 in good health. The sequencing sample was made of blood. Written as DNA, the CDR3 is TGTGCCAGCAGCTTAACTTATAAGAACAATGAGCAGTTCTTC. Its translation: CASSLTYKNNEQFF.